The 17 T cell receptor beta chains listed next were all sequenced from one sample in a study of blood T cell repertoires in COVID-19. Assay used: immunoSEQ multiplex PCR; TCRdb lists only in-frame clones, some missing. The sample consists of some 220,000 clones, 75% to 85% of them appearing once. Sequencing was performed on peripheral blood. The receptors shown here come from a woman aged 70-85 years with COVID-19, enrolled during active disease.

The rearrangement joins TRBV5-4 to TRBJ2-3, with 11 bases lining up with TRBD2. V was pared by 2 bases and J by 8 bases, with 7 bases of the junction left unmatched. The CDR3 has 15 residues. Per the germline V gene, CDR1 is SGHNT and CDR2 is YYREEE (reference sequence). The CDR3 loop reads CASSLSSLAGGTQYF. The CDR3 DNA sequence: TGTGCCAGCAGCTTAAGTTCTCTAGCGGGAGGTACGCAGTATTTT.

This CDR3 is CASADPRDTQYF. DNA for the CDR3: TGTGCCAGCGCGGATCCTAGAGATACGCAGTATTTT. V and J are TRBV28 and TRBJ2-3; no clear D. There are 12 residues in the CDR3. V shed 8 bases and J shed 5 bases, with 11 bases lying between them. Germline values: CDR1 MDHEN, CDR2 SYDVKM.

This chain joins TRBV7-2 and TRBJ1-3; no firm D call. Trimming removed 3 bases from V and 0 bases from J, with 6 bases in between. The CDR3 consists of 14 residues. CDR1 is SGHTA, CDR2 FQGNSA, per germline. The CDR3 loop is CASSLGSSGNTIYF. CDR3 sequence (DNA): TGTGCCAGCAGCTTGGGGAGCTCTGGAAACACCATATATTTT.

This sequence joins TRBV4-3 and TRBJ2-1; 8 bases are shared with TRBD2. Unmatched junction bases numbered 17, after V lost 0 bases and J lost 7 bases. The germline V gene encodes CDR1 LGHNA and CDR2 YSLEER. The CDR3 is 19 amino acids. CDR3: CASSQDPSAGDPTWNEQFF. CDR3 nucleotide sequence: TGCGCCAGCAGCCAAGATCCCTCAGCGGGAGATCCTACGTGGAATGAGCAGTTCTTC.

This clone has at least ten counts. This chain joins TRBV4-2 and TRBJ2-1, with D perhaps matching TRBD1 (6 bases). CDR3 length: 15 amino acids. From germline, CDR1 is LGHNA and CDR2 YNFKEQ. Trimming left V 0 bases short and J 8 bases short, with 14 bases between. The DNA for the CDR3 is TGTGCCAGCAGCCAAGACGGGACACCCTCGTATGAGCAGTTCTTC. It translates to CASSQDGTPSYEQFF.

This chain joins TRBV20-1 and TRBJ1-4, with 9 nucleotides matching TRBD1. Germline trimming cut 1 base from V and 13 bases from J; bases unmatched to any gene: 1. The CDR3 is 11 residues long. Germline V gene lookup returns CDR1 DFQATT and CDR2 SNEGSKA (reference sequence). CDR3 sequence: CSARVDRGLFF. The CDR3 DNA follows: TGCAGTGCTAGAGTGGACAGGGGACTGTTTTTT.

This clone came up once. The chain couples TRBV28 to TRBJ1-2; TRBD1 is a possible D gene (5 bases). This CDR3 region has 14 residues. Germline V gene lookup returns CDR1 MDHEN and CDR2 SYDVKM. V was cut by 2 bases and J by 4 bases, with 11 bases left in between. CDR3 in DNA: TGTGCCAGCAGTTTAGCAGGGTTGGCCTATGGCTACACCTTC. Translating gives CASSLAGLAYGYTF.

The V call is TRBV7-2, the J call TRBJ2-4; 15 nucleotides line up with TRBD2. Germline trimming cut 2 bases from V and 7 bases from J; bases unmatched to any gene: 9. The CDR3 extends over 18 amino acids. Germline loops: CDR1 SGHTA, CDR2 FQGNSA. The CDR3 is CASSLIRTSGRGSNIQYF. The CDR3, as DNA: TGTGCCAGCAGCTTAATAAGGACTAGCGGGAGGGGATCTAACATTCAGTACTTC.

Here the CDR3 reads CASSFSPRDRGVQPQHF. The DNA of the CDR3 is TGTGCCAGCAGTTTTTCCCCCCGGGACAGGGGAGTTCAGCCCCAGCATTTT. The rearrangement uses TRBV28 and TRBJ1-5; 10 bases line up with TRBD1. The V and J ends lost 3 bases and 6 bases, in that order; junction bases with no gene match: 11. The V gene's germline CDR1 is MDHEN and CDR2 SYDVKM. The CDR3 totals 17 residues.

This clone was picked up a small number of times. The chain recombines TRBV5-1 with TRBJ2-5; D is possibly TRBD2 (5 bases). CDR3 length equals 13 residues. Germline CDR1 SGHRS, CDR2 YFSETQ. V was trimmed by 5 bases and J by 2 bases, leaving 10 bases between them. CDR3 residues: CASRAGNQETQYF. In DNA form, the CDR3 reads TGCGCCAGCAGGGCCGGGAATCAAGAGACCCAGTACTTC.

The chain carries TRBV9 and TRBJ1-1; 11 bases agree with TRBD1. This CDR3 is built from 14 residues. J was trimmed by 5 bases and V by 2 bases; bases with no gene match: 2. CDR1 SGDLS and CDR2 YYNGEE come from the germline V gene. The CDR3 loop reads CASSVRDRGTEAFF. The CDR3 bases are TGTGCCAGCAGCGTCCGGGACAGGGGGACTGAAGCTTTCTTT.

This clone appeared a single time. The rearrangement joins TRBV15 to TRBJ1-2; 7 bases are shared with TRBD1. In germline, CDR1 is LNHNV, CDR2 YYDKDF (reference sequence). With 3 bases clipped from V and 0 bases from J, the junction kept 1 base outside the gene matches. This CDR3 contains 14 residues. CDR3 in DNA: TGTGCCACCAGCAGGACAGGGTCTAACTATGGCTACACCTTC. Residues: CATSRTGSNYGYTF.

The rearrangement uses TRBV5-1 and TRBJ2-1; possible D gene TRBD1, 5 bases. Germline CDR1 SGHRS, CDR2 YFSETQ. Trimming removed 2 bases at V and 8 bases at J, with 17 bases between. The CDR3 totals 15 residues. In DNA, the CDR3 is TGCGCCAGCAGCTTAAAGGGGCAGGGCGGAGATGAGCAGTTCTTC. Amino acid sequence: CASSLKGQGGDEQFF.

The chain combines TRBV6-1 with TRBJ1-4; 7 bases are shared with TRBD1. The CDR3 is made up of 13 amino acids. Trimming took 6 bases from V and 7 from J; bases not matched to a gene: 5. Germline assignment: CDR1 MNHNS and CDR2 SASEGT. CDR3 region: CASRGGQAEKLFF. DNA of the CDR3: TGTGCCAGCAGAGGAGGACAGGCTGAAAAACTGTTTTTT.

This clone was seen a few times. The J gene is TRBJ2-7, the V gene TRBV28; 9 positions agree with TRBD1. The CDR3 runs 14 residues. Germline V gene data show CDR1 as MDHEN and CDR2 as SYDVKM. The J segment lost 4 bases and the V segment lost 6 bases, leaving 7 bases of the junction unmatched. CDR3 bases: TGTGCCAGCAGAACAGGGGGCTTTATGTACGAGCAGTACTTC. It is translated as CASRTGGFMYEQYF.

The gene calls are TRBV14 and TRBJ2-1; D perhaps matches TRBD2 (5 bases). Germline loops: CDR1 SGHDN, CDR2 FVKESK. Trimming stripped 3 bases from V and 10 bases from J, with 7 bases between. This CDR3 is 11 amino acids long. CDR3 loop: CASSQLAEQFF. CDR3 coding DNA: TGTGCCAGCAGCCAGTTAGCGGAGCAGTTCTTC.

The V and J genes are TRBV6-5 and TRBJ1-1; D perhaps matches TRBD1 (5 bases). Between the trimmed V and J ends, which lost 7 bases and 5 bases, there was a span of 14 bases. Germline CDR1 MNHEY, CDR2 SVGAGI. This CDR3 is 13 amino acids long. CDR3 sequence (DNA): TGTGCCAGCATAAGGGGCCTGGCGACTGAAGCTTTCTTT. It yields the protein CASIRGLATEAFF.